This TCR beta chain was retrieved from a study of human T cells and chemical hapten exposure. About the study: DPC at 2% was the sensitizing agent, placed on about 2 cm by about 2 cm of upper inner arm skin. General study results and limits: Sensitization with DPC brought no change to TCRs above 1 in 1000 in frequency. Having alopecia, donors may respond immunologically unlike healthy people.

This CDR3 is 11 amino acids long. Germline loops: CDR1 SGHTA, CDR2 FQGTGA. Trimming took off 5 bases at V and 4 bases at J, with 5 bases between the two ends. Time point defined: pre-sensitization, week 0. Treatment noted: therapeutic diphenylcyclopropenone sensitization with weekly scalp DPC. Prior to application of each patch test, blood was drawn. TCRdb re-called the RACE reads with MiXCR, one entry per CDR3 protein. The table has some 250,000 distinct CDR3 sequences, roughly 7.7% seen once. This clonotype has just a few counts. What it binds is not known. The source is a man between 18 and 35 years old with alopecia areata. Some clones in this sample may be carry-over from other donors' samples. Sequenced here: whole blood, sampled in connection with sensitization to the hapten diphenylcyclopropenone (DPC). The V gene is TRBV7-3, the J gene TRBJ1-1; D not resolved. The CDR3 sequence: CASSKGTEAFF. CDR3 sequence (DNA): TGTGCCAGCAGCAAGGGCACTGAAGCTTTCTTT.